The 15 T cell receptor beta chains given below trace back to one sample, sequenced in a study of cytomegalovirus exposure and HLA in healthy donors. The PCR ran on 60 Vbeta and 13 Jbeta primers. TCRdb's table, derived via immunoSEQ multiplex PCR, lists solely in-frame clones and lacks some. The table has under 200,000 clones, over 80% seen once; the top ten hold about 6%. The sample was PBMCs. The receptors here all came from a man aged 35 to 55 in good health and CMV-seropositive.

This chain joins TRBV28 and TRBJ2-2, with D perhaps matching TRBD1 (8 bases). The CDR3 sequence is 16 residues long. V lost 7 bases to trimming and J lost 2 bases, with 17 bases between them. Germline CDR1 and CDR2: MDHEN and SYDVKM. In nucleotides, the CDR3 is TGTGCCAGCATTTCCACAGGGGGGGTAAACACCGGGGAGCTGTTTTTT. Translated: CASISTGGVNTGELFF. Drawing the rest from reference TRBV28 and TRBJ2-2, the complete variable domain is DVKVTQSSRYLVKRTGEKVFLECVQDMDHENMFWYRQDPGLGLRLIYFSYDVKMKEKGDIPEGYSVSREKKERFSLILESASTNQTSMYLCASISTGGVNTGELFFGEGSRLTVL.

This clone turned up a few times. The CDR3 spells CASITHGGGNEQFF. The DNA for the CDR3 is TGTGCCAGCATCACCCACGGGGGGGGAAATGAGCAGTTCTTC. The chain joins TRBV7-8 to TRBJ2-1, with TRBD2 matching over 8 bases. Trimming took 7 bases from V and 7 from J; bases not matched to a gene: 9. This CDR3 region has 14 residues. Germline assignment: CDR1 SGHVS and CDR2 FQNEAQ.

The V and J genes are TRBV18 and TRBJ1-2; 9 bases agree with TRBD1. The CDR3 has 18 residues. V was pared by 6 bases and J by 1 base, with 15 bases of the junction left unmatched. Germline V gene sequence: CDR1 KGHSH, CDR2 LQKENI. The CDR3 nucleotides are TGTGCCAGCTCTTCTAGTCCGGGACAGGGTTTATTTAACTATGGCTACACCTTC. Its protein product is CASSSSPGQGLFNYGYTF.

As regards this clone: Mismatch with germline at one junction end may stem from a read error. V is TRBV27 and J is TRBJ2-1, with D maybe TRBD2 (7 bases). CDR3 size: 12 residues. CDR1 and CDR2 (germline): MNHEY, SMNVEV (reference sequence). CDR3 sequence: CASSLIGGAWLF. CDR3 coding DNA: TGTGCCAGCAGCTTAATTGGGGGGGCCTGGCTCTTC.

The chain employs TRBV19 and TRBJ2-4; D perhaps matches TRBD2 (6 bases). The germline V and J ends were trimmed by 3 bases and 11 bases, with 14 bases remaining between them. CDR1 and CDR2 from the germline V gene are LNHDA and SQIVND (reference sequence). The CDR3 length is 13 residues. The CDR3 here is CASSMFRGNLQYF. The DNA of the CDR3 is TGTGCCAGTAGTATGTTCCGGGGGAACCTTCAGTACTTC.

The rearrangement joins TRBV28 to TRBJ1-3; the D gene is possibly TRBD1 (6 bases). Looked up from germline, CDR1 is MDHEN and CDR2 is SYDVKM. The CDR3 has 14 amino acids. Trimming removed 6 bases at V and 0 bases at J, with 9 bases between. CDR3 loop: CASSRGSSGNTIYF. CDR3 nucleotide sequence: TGTGCCAGCAGCAGGGGAAGCTCTGGAAACACCATATATTTT.

V gene TRBV13 combines with J gene TRBJ2-4, with 9 bases lining up with TRBD2. The ends lost 5 bases at V and 1 base at J; junction bases unmatched: 6. CDR3 length: 16 residues. Germline V CDR1 and CDR2: PRHDT, FYEKMQ (reference sequence). The CDR3, as DNA: TGTGCCAGCAGCAAAGCGGGGGGTTGGGCCAAAAACATTCAGTACTTC. Protein product: CASSKAGGWAKNIQYF.

This chain joins TRBV5-4 and TRBJ2-5; TRBD2 is a possible D gene (5 bases). The DNA end is more similar to TRBJ2-7, so the J call may be wrong. The CDR3 has 14 amino acids. Germline V CDR1 and CDR2: SGHNT, YYREEE (reference sequence). CDR3 in DNA: TGTGCCAGCAGCTTCCCGGGGTTAGGCGACGAGCAGTACTTC. Its protein product is CASSFPGLGDEQYF.

The rearrangement joins TRBV6-6 to TRBJ1-6, with 7 bases that match TRBD1. CDR3 length: 13 amino acids. The V gene's germline CDR1 is MNHNY and CDR2 SVGAGI (reference sequence). J lost 14 bases, V lost 6 bases, and 10 bases had no gene match. DNA for the CDR3: TGTGCCAGCAGGAGCGGACAGGCCGATACCCTCCACTTT. Amino acids: CASRSGQADTLHF.

The CDR3 bases are TGTGCCGCCGGCCAAGGGGGCTCCTACAATGAGCAGTTCTTC. Translated: CAAGQGGSYNEQFF. The V and J genes are TRBV10-3 and TRBJ2-1; D is possibly TRBD1 (6 bases). CDR1 is ENHRY, CDR2 SYGVKD, per germline. The CDR3 totals 14 residues. Trimming took off 11 bases at V and 0 bases at J, with 14 bases between the two ends.

This clone was detected only once. The V call is TRBV11-2, the J call TRBJ1-1, with 11 bases lining up with TRBD1. The CDR3 runs to 14 residues. Germline CDR1 and CDR2: SGHAT and FQNNGV. The V and J ends lost 1 base and 10 bases, in that order; junction bases with no gene match: 5. CDR3 in amino acids: CASSLGGQGGTAFF. Written as DNA, the CDR3 is TGTGCCAGCAGCTTAGGGGGACAGGGGGGGACAGCTTTCTTT. The variable domain in full, with the rest retrieved from reference TRBV11-2 and TRBJ1-1, is EAGVAQSPRYKIIEKRQSVAFWCNPISGHATLYWYQQILGQGPKLLIQFQNNGVVDDSQLPKDRFSAERLKGVDSTLKIQPAKLEDSAVYLCASSLGGQGGTAFFGQGTRLTVV.

This clone is a singleton in its sample. CDR3 bases: TGTGCCAGCAGCTTATTTCACAGGGGGCGGACTGAAGCTTTCTTT. Its protein product is CASSLFHRGRTEAFF. The rearrangement uses TRBV7-9 and TRBJ1-1; 9 nucleotides agree with TRBD1. J lost 5 bases, V lost 2 bases, and 6 bases had no gene match. The CDR3 runs 15 residues. The germline gives CDR1 SEHNR, CDR2 FQNEAQ (reference sequence).

This chain links TRBV5-1 with TRBJ2-4; D gene ambiguous. Germline V CDR1 and CDR2: SGHRS, YFSETQ. The CDR3 totals 13 residues. Trimming took 6 bases from V and 8 from J, leaving 15 bases between them. Here the CDR3 reads CASKMMGRDIQYF. The CDR3 DNA is TGCGCCAGCAAGATGATGGGTCGGGACATTCAGTACTTC.

This chain joins TRBV7-9 and TRBJ2-7; tentatively, D is TRBD1 (6 bases). Trimming left V 3 bases short and J 5 bases short, with 14 bases between. The CDR3 consists of 14 residues. Germline CDR1 and CDR2: SEHNR and FQNEAQ (reference sequence). The CDR3 region is CASSFPSRGNEQYF. DNA of the CDR3: TGTGCCAGCAGCTTCCCGAGCAGGGGAAACGAGCAGTACTTC.

This clone showed up just a few times. This chain joins TRBV10-3 and TRBJ2-3; TRBD1 matches 9 bases. CDR1 is ENHRY and CDR2 is SYGVKD in the germline V gene. The CDR3 sequence is 16 residues long. J lost 0 bases, V lost 6 bases, and 7 bases had no gene match. The CDR3 loop reads CAIRQGASLSTDTQYF. The CDR3 DNA is TGTGCCATCAGACAGGGGGCAAGTCTTAGCACAGATACGCAGTATTTT.